Sequencing of this TCR beta chain was carried out in a study of radiation and T cells in renal cell carcinoma. Using immunoSEQ multiplex PCR, the repertoire was profiled, and TCRdb retains in-frame clones only, with some absent. The table has 90,000 to 100,000 clones, 84% seen once. Time point specified: blood 4 weeks post-SBRT, at nephrectomy. As for treatment: 15 Gy SBRT to primary tumor, nephrectomy 4 weeks later. In this sample, this clone turned up once. Unmatched junction bases numbered 7, after V lost 2 bases and J lost 1 base. Germline V gene lookup returns CDR1 SGDLS and CDR2 YYNGEE. The CDR3 has 17 amino acids.

The TCR sequence derives from a man in his fifties or sixties with renal cell carcinoma. This chain joins TRBV9 and TRBJ2-1; 9 bases agree with TRBD2. This specimen consisted of blood, obtained from a patient whose treatment included radiotherapy and nephrectomy. CDR3: CASSVGGSGRSYNEQFF. Here the CDR3 DNA reads TGTGCCAGCAGCGTTGGGGGTAGCGGGAGATCCTACAATGAGCAGTTCTTC.